This TCR beta chain was recorded in a study of T-cell reconstitution after alpha-beta-depleted transplantation in children (dated by TCRdb to 2016 to 2018). Background on the whole study: Using TCR repertoire profiling, the study quantitatively followed how T-cell immune reconstitution unfolded in children after TCRalphabeta/CD19-depleted allogeneic hematopoietic cell transplantation. Here is what the overall study found, with its caveats: In some patients, the high TCRbeta diversity seen at day 60 was put down to recipient T cells and intrathymic progenitors that had survived conditioning. Over the following months the frequencies of hyperexpanded clones went down, and after one year T-cell counts and TCRbeta diversity were mostly credited to newly produced T cells. Apparently early alphabetaT-cell count recovery about two months after transplant reportedly relied on only several hundred rapidly expanded clones derived from non-depleted graft cells.

This clonotype was seen many times. This receptor's antigen is unknown. No much larger clone exists at a distance of one base, and base qualities are not known. The library came from PCR. This sample was sequenced with an Illumina HiSeq 2500. To normalize quantification of the TCRbeta repertoire, the TCR libraries were built with molecular barcoding that relied on unique molecular identifiers. Using fastp trimming at Q25 and MiXCR clonotype assembly, TCRdb reanalyzed the public sequencing data and kept in-frame beta chains. One record per CDR3 amino acid sequence lists the most common genes and DNA. This sample gives hundreds of thousands of distinct CDR3 sequences in total; around 12% of them show up just once. Roughly 0.84% of the sample lies in the top ten. Per the publication, the treatment or condition label means: allogeneic hematopoietic cell transplantation with graft depleted of TCRalphabeta T cells and CD19 B cells. The children who served as transplant recipients had been given grafts of TCRalphabeta/CD19-depleted allogeneic hematopoietic cells.

Here the sequenced sample was PBMCs, taken before TCRalphabeta/CD19-depleted stem cell transplant. The TCR was taken from a girl aged 2 to 10 with congenital amegakaryocytic thrombocytopenia, due to receive a stem cell transplant.

The DNA is TGTGCCACCAGCAGAGCCGGGACGGGCTATGGCTACACCTTC. It translates to CATSRAGTGYGYTF. The sequence joins TRBV15 to TRBJ1-2; perhaps TRBD1 is the D gene, with 5 bases matching. There are 14 amino acids in the CDR3, from cysteine to phenylalanine inclusive. Only the CDR3 portion is preserved as DNA: 42 bases, with reading frame beginning at the first base. The germline V gene (reference sequence) gives CDR1 as LNHNV and CDR2 as YYDKDF. V and J lose 1 base and 4 bases, and a span of 10 bases separates them. With all but the CDR3 taken from the reference TRBV15 and TRBJ1-2 genes, the full variable domain is: DAMVIQNPRYQVTQFGKPVTLSCSQTLNHNVMYWYQQKSSQAPKLLFHYYDKDFNNEADTPDNFQSRRPNTSFCFLDIRSPGLGDTAMYLCATSRAGTGYGYTFGSGTRLTVV.